Listed below are T cell receptor beta chains from one sample, sequenced in a study of shared clonotypes between healthy human individuals. TCRdb keeps only in-frame clones here, not all; method: immunoSEQ multiplex PCR. The sample yields approximately 240,000 clones, 60% to 70% seen once. Sequenced input: memory CD4+ T cells sorted from blood. These receptors came from a man in his thirties or forties in good health. CDR3s include the opening cysteine and the closing phenylalanine or tryptophan. The order of the fields is D gene, CDR3 length, V gene, clone size, J gene, CDR3 protein, CDR3 DNA. The D gene is left open where the match is weak. For some rows the clone size is stated as once, few or many, or as a class when expanded; others skip it.

D: .
length: 14
V: TRBV30
size: few
J: TRBJ1-4
CDR3: CAWNFGGANEKLFF
DNA: TGTGCCTGGAATTTTGGAGGAGCTAATGAAAAACTGTTTTTT

D: .
length: 16
V: TRBV6-6
size: few
J: TRBJ2-2
CDR3: CASRPARDPFPGELFF
DNA: TGTGCCAGCAGACCCGCCCGGGACCCTTTTCCCGGGGAGCTGTTTTTT

D: TRBD2
length: 20
V: TRBV5-1
size: few
J: TRBJ2-7
CDR3: CASSLGVDFGLAGMSYEQYF
DNA: TGCGCCAGCAGCTTGGGGGTGGACTTCGGACTAGCGGGGATGTCCTACGAGCAGTACTTC

D: .
length: 20
V: TRBV10-1
size: .
J: TRBJ1-4
CDR3: CASKAYGSWGIFGYNEKLFF
DNA: TGCGCCAGCAAAGCCTACGGGTCGTGGGGCATATTCGGGTATAATGAAAAACTGTTTTTT

D: .
length: 11
V: TRBV10-2
size: .
J: TRBJ2-1
CDR3: CATYGYNEQFF
DNA: TGCGCAACCTATGGGTACAATGAGCAGTTCTTC

D: .
length: 16
V: TRBV15
size: .
J: TRBJ1-5
CDR3: CATSRDKGFGNQPQHF
DNA: TGTGCCACCAGCAGAGATAAAGGTTTCGGAAATCAGCCCCAGCATTTT

D: TRBD2
length: 15
V: TRBV13
size: .
J: TRBJ2-3
CDR3: CASSPGAGGTDTQYF
DNA: TGTGCCAGCAGCCCAGGGGCGGGAGGGACAGATACGCAGTATTTT

D: .
length: 15
V: TRBV2
size: once
J: TRBJ1-5
CDR3: CASRGAPLEYQPQHF
DNA: TGTGCCAGCCGGGGGGCGCCCCTGGAATATCAGCCCCAGCATTTT

D: .
length: 15
V: TRBV18
size: .
J: TRBJ2-2
CDR3: CASSPDQGYTGELFF
DNA: TGTGCCAGCTCACCTGATCAGGGCTACACCGGGGAGCTGTTTTTT

D: TRBD2
length: 14
V: TRBV5-1
size: once
J: TRBJ2-1
CDR3: CASSLPSGSNEQFF
DNA: TGCGCCAGCAGCTTGCCTAGCGGGAGCAATGAGCAGTTCTTC

D: TRBD1
length: 14
V: TRBV29-1
size: .
J: TRBJ2-7
CDR3: CSVEIGTGSYEQYF
DNA: TGCAGCGTTGAGATCGGGACAGGCTCCTACGAGCAGTACTTC

D: .
length: 15
V: TRBV4-1
size: once
J: TRBJ2-1
CDR3: CASSVATGSYNEQFF
DNA: TGCGCCAGCAGCGTTGCGACAGGTTCGTACAATGAGCAGTTCTTC